This TCR beta chain was retrieved from a study of control samples from healthy donors and cancer patients. Germline-derived CDR1 and CDR2 are MNHEY and SVGEGT. This CDR3 has 13 residues. The V gene lost 2 bases and the J gene lost 8 bases, with 12 bases spanning the gap. Assay: immunoSEQ multiplex PCR; the TCRdb copy retains only in-frame clones and omits some. The table has fewer than 90,000 clones, 70% to 90% seen once; the top ten hold more than 5%. Sequencing was done on a sample of blood. This chain links TRBV6-2 or TRBV6-3 with TRBJ1-2; no clear D. This receptor was identified in a woman aged 45 to 65 in good health. The CDR3 DNA follows: TGTGCCAGCAGTTACACCCGGCCCGGGGGCTACACCTTC. As protein: CASSYTRPGGYTF.